The rows below give T cell receptor beta chains drawn from one sample of a study of blood T cells in healthy people across ages. TCRdb analysed the 5' RACE reads with MiXCR anew, one entry per CDR3 protein. The repertoire holds hundreds of thousands of distinct CDR3 sequences, with under 30% as singletons. Specimen: blood. These receptors were taken from an elderly woman in good health. CDR3s include the opening cysteine and the closing phenylalanine or tryptophan. The order of the fields is CDR3 length, J gene, clone size, D gene, V gene, CDR3 protein, CDR3 DNA. A D gene is named only where the DNA matches it firmly. The size entry is marked missing in some rows and otherwise reads once, few, many or a size class.

len: 15; j_gene: TRBJ1-2; abundance: many; d_gene: TRBD1; v_gene: TRBV12-3/TRBV12-4; CDR3aa: CASSKRTGSGYGYTF; CDR3nt: TGTGCCAGCAGCAAGAGGACAGGGAGTGGCTATGGCTACACCTTC
len: 16; j_gene: TRBJ1-5; abundance: -; d_gene: -; v_gene: TRBV7-2; CDR3aa: CASSSRAGAGNQPQHF; CDR3nt: TGTGCCAGCAGCTCCCGTGCGGGGGCGGGCAATCAGCCCCAGCATTTT
len: 15; j_gene: TRBJ2-3; abundance: many; d_gene: TRBD1; v_gene: TRBV6-2/TRBV6-3; CDR3aa: CASSLTGFSTDTQYF; CDR3nt: TGTGCCAGCAGTTTGACAGGGTTTAGCACAGATACGCAGTATTTT
len: 15; j_gene: TRBJ2-3; abundance: many; d_gene: TRBD1; v_gene: TRBV3-1; CDR3aa: CASSQGTGNPDTQYF; CDR3nt: TGTGCCAGCAGCCAAGGGACAGGGAATCCAGATACGCAGTATTTT
len: 16; j_gene: TRBJ1-5; abundance: -; d_gene: TRBD1; v_gene: TRBV3-1; CDR3aa: CASSQDPGGKSQPQHF; CDR3nt: TGTGCCAGCAGCCAAGATCCAGGGGGCAAAAGTCAGCCCCAGCATTTT
len: 14; j_gene: TRBJ2-3; abundance: -; d_gene: -; v_gene: TRBV20-1; CDR3aa: CSAGRSLLGDTQYF; CDR3nt: TGCAGTGCGGGTCGCTCTCTTCTCGGGGATACGCAGTATTTT
len: 14; j_gene: TRBJ1-2; abundance: few; d_gene: -; v_gene: TRBV29-1; CDR3aa: CSVEGSSSNYGYTF; CDR3nt: TGCAGCGTCGAGGGGAGCTCTAGTAACTATGGCTACACCTTC
len: 16; j_gene: TRBJ2-1; abundance: few; d_gene: -; v_gene: TRBV7-8; CDR3aa: CASSVSGESSYNEQFF; CDR3nt: TGTGCCAGCAGCGTATCGGGGGAAAGCTCCTACAATGAGCAGTTCTTC
len: 16; j_gene: TRBJ2-3; abundance: many; d_gene: -; v_gene: TRBV6-2/TRBV6-3; CDR3aa: CAAAQGGQTAGDTQYF; CDR3nt: TGTGCCGCCGCCCAAGGGGGACAAACGGCGGGAGATACGCAGTATTTT
len: 14; j_gene: TRBJ2-3; abundance: many; d_gene: -; v_gene: TRBV12-3/TRBV12-4; CDR3aa: CASSFSAGKDTQYF; CDR3nt: TGTGCCAGCAGTTTTTCTGCGGGGAAAGATACGCAGTATTTT
len: 15; j_gene: TRBJ1-2; abundance: few; d_gene: -; v_gene: TRBV5-1; CDR3aa: CASTGEGATTYGYTF; CDR3nt: TGCGCCAGCACGGGTGAAGGAGCGACTACCTATGGCTACACCTTC
len: 14; j_gene: TRBJ2-3; abundance: many; d_gene: -; v_gene: TRBV15; CDR3aa: CATTGGAPTDTQYF; CDR3nt: TGTGCCACAACCGGGGGAGCCCCCACAGATACGCAGTATTTT
len: 14; j_gene: TRBJ2-7; abundance: many; d_gene: TRBD1; v_gene: TRBV11-2; CDR3aa: CASTLRQGSYEQYF; CDR3nt: TGTGCCAGCACCCTGAGACAGGGATCCTACGAGCAGTACTTC
len: 16; j_gene: TRBJ2-1; abundance: many; d_gene: TRBD1; v_gene: TRBV20-1; CDR3aa: CSASRPRGQGLNEQFF; CDR3nt: TGCAGTGCTTCCCGCCCTCGAGGACAGGGTTTGAATGAGCAGTTCTTC
len: 15; j_gene: TRBJ2-2; abundance: many; d_gene: -; v_gene: TRBV7-2; CDR3aa: CASSLGQGDTGELFF; CDR3nt: TGTGCCAGCAGCTTAGGGCAGGGAGACACCGGGGAGCTGTTTTTT
len: 14; j_gene: TRBJ2-2; abundance: -; d_gene: -; v_gene: TRBV28; CDR3aa: CASSLSLAAGELFF; CDR3nt: TGTGCCAGCAGTTTATCCCTGGCGGCCGGGGAGCTGTTTTTT
len: 14; j_gene: TRBJ1-1; abundance: few; d_gene: TRBD1; v_gene: TRBV12-3/TRBV12-4; CDR3aa: CASSRDRVRTEAFF; CDR3nt: TGTGCCAGCAGCCGAGACAGGGTAAGGACTGAAGCTTTCTTT
len: 16; j_gene: TRBJ2-5; abundance: few; d_gene: TRBD2; v_gene: TRBV6-6; CDR3aa: CASSYASGGADNEQYF; CDR3nt: TGTGCCAGCAGTTATGCAAGCGGGGGGGCTGACAATGAGCAGTACTTC
len: 16; j_gene: TRBJ1-2; abundance: few; d_gene: -; v_gene: TRBV20-1; CDR3aa: CSARPTGTSGAYGYTF; CDR3nt: TGCAGTGCTAGACCAACCGGGACCTCTGGGGCCTATGGCTACACCTTC
len: 15; j_gene: TRBJ1-1; abundance: -; d_gene: -; v_gene: TRBV4-3; CDR3aa: CASSQESGLGTEAFF; CDR3nt: TGCGCCAGCAGCCAAGAATCAGGGCTTGGTACTGAAGCTTTCTTT
len: 15; j_gene: TRBJ1-2; abundance: many; d_gene: -; v_gene: TRBV18; CDR3aa: CASSGNSGKGYGYTF; CDR3nt: TGTGCCAGCTCAGGGAACTCCGGCAAGGGGTATGGCTACACCTTC
len: 14; j_gene: TRBJ1-5; abundance: many; d_gene: -; v_gene: TRBV5-6; CDR3aa: CASSSRSSNQPQHF; CDR3nt: TGTGCCAGCAGCTCAAGAAGTAGCAATCAGCCCCAGCATTTT
len: 14; j_gene: TRBJ2-7; abundance: many; d_gene: -; v_gene: TRBV10-3; CDR3aa: CAISEPQDRYEQYF; CDR3nt: TGTGCCATCAGTGAGCCCCAAGACCGATACGAGCAGTACTTC
len: 15; j_gene: TRBJ2-7; abundance: many; d_gene: -; v_gene: TRBV6-2/TRBV6-3; CDR3aa: CASSSPRDRIYEQYF; CDR3nt: TGTGCCAGCAGCTCCCCCCGGGACCGTATCTACGAGCAGTACTTC
len: 19; j_gene: TRBJ2-6; abundance: many; d_gene: TRBD1; v_gene: TRBV9; CDR3aa: CASSLMGGTGASGANVLTF; CDR3nt: TGTGCCAGCAGCCTAATGGGGGGGACAGGGGCCTCTGGGGCCAACGTCCTGACTTTC
len: 13; j_gene: TRBJ2-2; abundance: -; d_gene: -; v_gene: TRBV24-1; CDR3aa: CATSALTTGELFF; CDR3nt: TGTGCCACCTCAGCTCTGACAACCGGGGAGCTGTTTTTT